The 31 T cell receptor beta chains listed next were all sequenced from one sample in a study of CD8+ T cells in alopecia areata. It was with CD4, CD8alpha, NKG2D, NKG2ACE and other markers that pooled cutaneous lymph node cells were sorted. RNA, once extracted, was reverse transcribed into cDNA for use as the sequencing template. The assay was immunoSEQ multiplex PCR, and TCRdb's table has in-frame clones only and misses some. Found here are around 290,000 clones, no singletons; the ten largest cover 1.2%. Sequencing input: CD4+ T cells sorted from a lymph node. The receptor set was obtained from a C3H/HeJ mouse with alopecia areata. This strain's MHC haplotype is H2-k.

Concerning this clone itself: The gene symbols are mouse symbols. The CDR3 end lies 4 residues beyond the end of the read and is filled in from the germline J gene. This chain connects TRBV13-1 to TRBJ1-2; TRBD1 matches 10 bases. Germline CDR1 and CDR2: NSHNY and SYGAGN. This CDR3 region has 15 residues. The V and J ends lost 2 bases and 3 bases, in that order; junction bases with no gene match: 4. The sequenced part of the CDR3 DNA is TGTGCCAGCAGTGAAAAGACAGGGGGCTACTCC. Translated: CASSEKTGGYS. The full CDR3 sequence reads CASSEKTGGYSDYTF.

With regard to this clone: Gene names follow the mouse nomenclature. The read falls 3 residues short of the CDR3 end, and the missing part is taken from the germline J gene. Other DNA sequences in this specimen translate into the identical CDR3. This sequence joins TRBV19 and TRBJ1-6, with D possibly TRBD1 on 6 matching bases. TRBJ1-6 is given ORF status, its function remaining uncertain. The germline V and J ends were trimmed by 2 bases and 2 bases, with 8 bases remaining between them. Germline V lookup: CDR1 FNHDT, CDR2 SITEND (reference sequence). This CDR3 contains 15 residues. The CDR3 DNA, read in part, is TGTGCCAGCAGTATTCAGGGGACCTATAATTCGCCC. It codes for CASSIQGTYNSP. The entire CDR3 is CASSIQGTYNSPLYF.

With regard to this clone: The gene names given are mouse names. The CDR3 extends 4 residues past the end of the read, so its final part is completed from the germline J gene. J is TRBJ2-1 and V is TRBV5, with TRBD1 identical over 9 bases. This CDR3 has 12 amino acids. Germline lookup yields CDR1 LGHNA and CDR2 YNLKQL (reference sequence). The CDR3 sequence is CASSGQGSEQFF. CDR3 DNA (partial): TGTGCCAGCAGCGGACAGGGGTCT.

With regard to this clone: Each gene name is a mouse one. From the germline J gene comes the end of the CDR3, since the read stops 4 residues before it. The chain is built from TRBV13-1 and TRBJ2-4; TRBD1 aligns across 8 bases. Trimming at V came to 9 bases and at J to 3 bases, leaving 0 bases not matched to a gene. This CDR3 has 11 amino acids. The germline V gene has CDR1 NSHNY and CDR2 SYGAGN. Incomplete CDR3 DNA: TGTGCCACAGGGGGCCAAAAC. It is translated as CATGGQN. The CDR3 in full is CATGGQNTLYF.

A note on this clone: Gene labels here are mouse ones. The read halts 4 residues ahead of the CDR3 end, with the missing end drawn from the germline J gene. V usage is TRBV17 and J usage is TRBJ1-2; D is possibly TRBD1 (6 bases). The CDR3 runs to 14 residues. Germline assignment: CDR1 MNHDT and CDR2 YYDKIL. CDR3 sequence: CASSPTGGAPDYTF. CDR3 bases read: TGTGCTAGCAGTCCGACTGGGGGGGCGCCC.

Remarks on this clone: Genes and germline are mouse. The read ends 4 residues before the CDR3 terminus; that terminus is restored from the germline J gene. This chain uses TRBV19 with TRBJ2-2; a weak D match, TRBD1 (6 bases). Germline V gene data show CDR1 as FNHDT and CDR2 as SITEND (reference sequence). The CDR3 consists of 15 residues. V was clipped by 2 bases and J by 3 bases, with 11 bases between them. The CDR3 sequence is CASSIQGRDTGQLYF. CDR3 bases read: TGTGCCAGCAGTATTCAGGGGAGGGACACCGGG.

Notes on this clone: Germline and genes here are mouse. The CDR3 bases that were read are TGTGCCAGCGGTGAACCCGGGACAGGGAGGAGCTCCTAT. This sequence encodes CASGEPGTGRSSY. The complete CDR3 sequence is CASGEPGTGRSSYEQYF. V is TRBV13-2 and J is TRBJ2-7, with 9 nucleotides matching TRBD1. The read ends 4 residues early relative to the CDR3; the germline J gene fills the gap. The CDR3 spans 17 residues. V lost 2 bases, J lost 0 bases, and 9 bases stayed unmatched. Germline lookup yields CDR1 NNHNN and CDR2 SYGAGS (reference sequence).

This clone has a handful of counts. Germline and genes: mouse. The read finishes 4 residues shy of the CDR3 end, and the germline J gene is used to complete it. The chain is built from TRBV31 and TRBJ2-4, with 9 bases lining up with TRBD2. The CDR3 covers 12 residues. CDR1 is GKSSPN, CDR2 SITVG, per germline. The CDR3: CAWGTGKNTLYF. Partial CDR3 DNA: TGTGCCTGGGGGACTGGGAAAAAC.

This clone came up a few times. Gene labels here are mouse ones. The CDR3 extends 4 residues past the end of the read, so its final part is completed from the germline J gene. J is TRBJ2-3 and V is TRBV1; 10 bases line up with TRBD2. Germline CDR1 is NSQYPW and CDR2 is LRSPGD (reference sequence). The junction had 3 bases not matched to a gene; V was cut back by 0 bases and J by 0 bases. The CDR3 loop spans 17 amino acids. CDR3 DNA, as far as it was read: TGCACCTGCAGTGCAGATTCTGGGGGGGCTAGTGCAGAA. As protein: CTCSADSGGASAE. The full CDR3 protein reads CTCSADSGGASAETLYF.

Only a few counts were recorded for this clone. Germline and genes here are mouse. The CDR3 end lies 4 residues beyond the end of the read and is filled in from the germline J gene. The chain employs TRBV17 and TRBJ2-3; perhaps TRBD1 as D (5 bases). CDR3 length: 15 residues. CDR1 and CDR2 from the germline V gene are MNHDT and YYDKIL. Trimming stripped 3 bases from V and 1 base from J, with 11 bases between. The covered CDR3 bases are TGTGCTAGCAGTAGGAGGGGAGGCGGTGCAGAA. Translated: CASSRRGGGAE. In full, the CDR3 reads CASSRRGGGAETLYF.

This clone was seen only a few times. Gene names and germline refer to mouse. The CDR3 end lies 4 residues beyond the end of the read and is filled in from the germline J gene. The J gene is TRBJ1-1, the V gene TRBV5; tentative D call: TRBD1 (5 bases). The V and J ends lost 2 bases and 3 bases respectively, with 10 bases between them. In germline, CDR1 is LGHNA, CDR2 YNLKQL (reference sequence). This CDR3 is built from 14 residues. This CDR3 is CASSQPGGDTEVFF. CDR3 DNA (partial): TGTGCCAGCAGCCAACCGGGAGGGGACACA.

Ten or more counts support this clone. Gene names denote mouse genes. The CDR3 end is not reached by the read, which stops 4 residues before it; the germline J gene fills it in. Within the sample, other DNA sequences also encode this same CDR3. The V and J genes are TRBV13-1 and TRBJ2-5; 12 bases map to TRBD2. The germline V gene encodes CDR1 NSHNY and CDR2 SYGAGN. The CDR3 totals 15 residues. The V and J ends lost 3 bases and 1 base, in that order; junction bases with no gene match: 0. The DNA read from the CDR3 is TGTGCCAGCAGTGGGACTGGGGGGGACCAAGAC. The encoded protein is CASSGTGGDQD. The full CDR3 is CASSGTGGDQDTQYF.

About this clone itself: The gene symbols are mouse symbols. The CDR3 end falls 4 residues outside the read, so it is completed with the germline J gene. The identical CDR3 is also encoded by other nucleotide sequences in the sample. V gene TRBV1 combines with J gene TRBJ2-7; D is perhaps TRBD1 (6 bases). Trimming stripped 4 bases from V and 3 bases from J, with 7 bases between. The CDR3 spans 12 residues. Germline lookup yields CDR1 NSQYPW and CDR2 LRSPGD (reference sequence). CDR3 DNA (partial): TGCACCTGCAGTGGGGACATCTAT. Translating it yields CTCSGDIY. The full CDR3 reads CTCSGDIYEQYF.

This clone has more than one count but fewer than ten. These gene names are mouse names. From the germline J gene comes the end of the CDR3, since the read stops 4 residues before it. V is TRBV14 and J is TRBJ2-2, with 9 bases aligning to TRBD1. Per germline, CDR1 SGHDT and CDR2 FRDEAV. CDR3 length equals 15 residues. V lost 4 bases to trimming and J lost 4 bases; unmatched junction nucleotides: 5. CDR3 DNA (partial): TGTGCCAGCAGTCCTACAGGGGGCCGCACCGGG. It translates to CASSPTGGRTG. The whole CDR3 reads CASSPTGGRTGQLYF.

Turning to this clone: Gene labels here are mouse ones. The sequenced part of the CDR3 DNA is TGTGCCAGCAGCTTAGCAACTGGGGATTAT. Amino acid sequence: CASSLATGDY. The full CDR3 sequence reads CASSLATGDYEQYF. The J gene is TRBJ2-7, the V gene TRBV3; 7 bases align to TRBD2. The DNA ends 4 residues before the CDR3 does, and the rest of the CDR3 is filled in from the germline J gene. Germline CDR1 and CDR2: SNHLY and FYNGKV (reference sequence). CDR3 length: 14 amino acids.

Comments on this clone: Any gene name here is a mouse gene name. The sequenced fragment ends 4 residues before the CDR3 boundary, so the rest is inferred from the germline J gene. V usage is TRBV13-1 and J usage is TRBJ1-2; maybe TRBD1 (5 bases). Trimming cost V 0 bases and J 3 bases, with 12 bases left between them. Germline CDR1 reads NSHNY; CDR2 reads SYGAGN. The CDR3 consists of 15 residues. The CDR3 here is CASSDGSGRDSDYTF. The sequenced part of the CDR3 DNA is TGTGCCAGCAGTGATGGGTCAGGGAGGGACTCC.

This clone was recorded a few times. Germline and genes here are mouse. The CDR3 end is not reached by the read, which stops 3 residues before it; the germline J gene fills it in. The rearrangement uses TRBV13-3 and TRBJ1-6; perhaps TRBD1 as D (6 bases). TRBJ1-6 is identified as an open reading frame with a role that is uncertain. CDR3 length: 12 amino acids. With 5 bases removed from V and 11 bases from J, the gap between germline ends came to 11 bases. Germline CDR1 NNHDY, CDR2 SYVADS. Incomplete CDR3 DNA: TGTGCCAGCAGGTCCGGGACAACGCCC. Translation gives CASRSGTTP. The complete CDR3 sequence is CASRSGTTPLYF.

This clone has just a few counts. Gene names denote mouse genes. The read is 4 residues too short to cover the CDR3 end, so that end is filled in from the germline J gene. The chain is built from TRBV2 and TRBJ2-5, with D possibly matching TRBD1 (7 bases). The CDR3 has 15 amino acids. CDR1 is LGHNA, CDR2 YSYQKL, per germline. CDR3 bases read: TGTGCCAGCAGCCAAGATCAGGGGGGTTGGGAC. Residues: CASSQDQGGWD. In full, the CDR3 is CASSQDQGGWDTQYF.

Turning to this clone: The gene names given are mouse names. With the read ending 4 residues before the CDR3 end, the germline J gene is used to fill in that end. This chain uses TRBV13-3 with TRBJ2-1; TRBD1 might be the D (5 bases). Germline V gene lookup returns CDR1 NNHDY and CDR2 SYVADS. V lost 5 bases and J lost 3, with 9 bases in between. The CDR3 sequence is 13 residues long. The part of the CDR3 DNA that was read is TGTGCCAGCAGGGAGACAGCCTATGCT. It is translated as CASRETAYA. The full CDR3 sequence reads CASRETAYAEQFF.

This clone appeared a few times. Gene names are the mouse ones. The read ends 4 residues early relative to the CDR3; the germline J gene fills the gap. The gene calls are TRBV16 and TRBJ2-3, with a tentative D call TRBD2 (6 bases). This CDR3 comprises 15 residues. Trimming cost V 5 bases and J 0 bases, with 12 bases left between them. The germline V gene encodes CDR1 SGHSA and CDR2 FRNQAP. The part of the CDR3 DNA that was read is TGTGCAAGCAGCGTTGGGGGTTCTAGTGCAGAA. This encodes CASSVGGSSAE. The full CDR3 sequence reads CASSVGGSSAETLYF. The whole variable domain, remainder taken from reference TRBV16 and TRBJ2-3, is NAGVIQTPRHKVTGKGQEATLWCEPISGHSAVFWYRQTIVQGLEFLTYFRNQAPIDDSGMPKERFSAQMPNQSHSTLKIQSTQPQDSAVYLCASSVGGSSAETLYFGSGTRLTVL.

A note on this clone: Here the gene names and germline are mouse. The read ends 4 residues early relative to the CDR3; the germline J gene fills the gap. This rearrangement joins TRBV19 to TRBJ2-2, with 9 bases identical to TRBD2. The V segment lost 4 bases and the J segment 0 bases; nucleotides outside the gene matches: 4. This CDR3 has 16 amino acids. Per the germline V gene, CDR1 is FNHDT and CDR2 is SITEND (reference sequence). CDR3 region: CASSQTGGANTGQLYF. CDR3 DNA (partial): TGTGCCAGCAGTCAGACTGGGGGTGCAAACACCGGG.

Remarks on this clone: Mouse germline and gene names are used. The observed sequence ends 4 residues before the CDR3 terminus, with the missing tail filled in from the germline J gene. Other DNA variants within this sample encode the same CDR3. This chain joins TRBV13-3 and TRBJ2-5, with TRBD1 matching 8 bases. Germline values: CDR1 NNHDY, CDR2 SYVADS. CDR3 size: 12 residues. Partial CDR3 DNA: TGTGCCAGCAGGCGACAGGGGGAC. Amino acid sequence: CASRRQGD. The entire CDR3 reads CASRRQGDTQYF.

This clone showed up many times. Gene names are mouse gene names. The read gets to within 4 residues of the CDR3 end, and the germline J gene fills in the rest. The chain recombines TRBV17 with TRBJ2-2; 7 nucleotides line up with TRBD2. There are 16 residues in the CDR3. J gave up 4 bases and V 1 base, and 6 bases lay outside the gene matches. CDR1 and CDR2 from the germline V gene are MNHDT and YYDKIL. The DNA read from the CDR3 is TGTGCTAGCAGTAGAGGGCTGGGGGAGGGCACCGGG. This sequence encodes CASSRGLGEGTG. The full CDR3 is CASSRGLGEGTGQLYF.

This clone was seen a handful of times. The gene symbols are mouse symbols. The sequence runs out 4 residues before the end of the CDR3; the remainder is reconstructed from the germline J gene. Other DNA sequences in the sample encode the same CDR3. The J gene is TRBJ1-1, the V gene TRBV19, with 8 bases lining up with TRBD1. Germline loops: CDR1 FNHDT, CDR2 SITEND (reference sequence). The CDR3 spans 13 residues. The DNA read from the CDR3 is TGTGCCAGCAGTCCTCAGGGGGCGACA. Encoded protein: CASSPQGAT. The CDR3 reads in full as CASSPQGATEVFF.

This clone was picked up many times. Each gene name is a mouse one. The read falls 4 residues short of the CDR3 end, and the missing part is taken from the germline J gene. The sample has other DNA sequences that encode this CDR3 too. V usage is TRBV13-1 and J usage is TRBJ2-2, with 9 bases matching TRBD1. V lost 5 bases, J lost 1 base, and 0 bases stayed unmatched. CDR1 and CDR2 from the germline V gene are NSHNY and SYGAGN. The CDR3 extends over 14 amino acids. CDR3 protein: CASRDRGNTGQLYF. Incomplete CDR3 DNA: TGTGCCAGCAGGGACAGGGGAAACACCGGG.

Regarding this clone: Any gene name here is a mouse gene name. Sequencing ends 4 residues short of the CDR3 end; the germline J gene provides the rest. The chain recombines TRBV1 with TRBJ1-2; maybe TRBD1 (6 bases). The CDR3 loop spans 15 amino acids. Germline CDR1 and CDR2: NSQYPW and LRSPGD (reference sequence). Trimming pared 1 base from V and 0 bases from J, leaving 9 bases between. CDR3 amino acids: CTCSAGDTANSDYTF. The covered CDR3 bases are TGCACCTGCAGTGCAGGGGACACTGCAAACTCC.

Many counts were recorded for this clone. Any gene name here is a mouse gene name. The read ends 4 residues early relative to the CDR3; the germline J gene fills the gap. This sequence joins TRBV13-3 and TRBJ2-7; the D gene is possibly TRBD1 (6 bases). Germline CDR1 and CDR2: NNHDY and SYVADS. Trimming took off 5 bases at V and 0 bases at J, with 12 bases between the two ends. The CDR3 is 14 residues long. The part of the CDR3 DNA that was read is TGTGCCAGCAGCCCACAGGGAAGCTCCTAT. Translated: CASSPQGSSY. The whole CDR3 protein reads CASSPQGSSYEQYF.

This clone appeared a few times. Gene and germline names: mouse. The read finishes 4 residues shy of the CDR3 end, and the germline J gene is used to complete it. This sample also contains other DNA sequences that code for the same CDR3. The chain has TRBV5 and TRBJ2-1, with TRBD2 matching over 8 bases. The ends lost 1 base at V and 3 bases at J; junction bases unmatched: 2. Germline CDR1 and CDR2: LGHNA and YNLKQL (reference sequence). CDR3 length: 15 amino acids. CDR3: CASSQVTGGYAEQFF. The covered CDR3 bases are TGTGCCAGCAGCCAAGTTACTGGGGGCTATGCT.

This clone has only a few counts. Gene names are mouse gene names. The read ends 4 residues shy of where the CDR3 ends; the end is completed using the germline J gene. The same CDR3 arises from other DNA sequences in this sample as well. The chain joins TRBV1 to TRBJ2-5; possibly TRBD2 for D (7 bases). The CDR3 totals 15 residues. V gave up 1 base and J gave up 2 bases, with 10 bases separating them. CDR1 NSQYPW and CDR2 LRSPGD come from the germline V gene (reference sequence). CDR3: CTCSAAGGGQDTQYF. The DNA read from the CDR3 is TGCACCTGCAGTGCAGCGGGGGGCGGCCAAGAC.

This clone turned up a few times. Here the gene names and germline are mouse. Sequencing ends 4 residues short of the CDR3 end; the germline J gene provides the rest. The chain joins TRBV17 to TRBJ2-7; 11 nucleotides line up with TRBD2. Germline loops: CDR1 MNHDT, CDR2 YYDKIL. The CDR3 contains 13 residues. CDR3 residues: CASSGTGGYEQYF. CDR3 DNA, as far as it was read: TGTGCTAGCAGTGGGACTGGGGGATAT.

This clone was seen more than once but under ten times. The gene names given are mouse names. Sequencing ends 4 residues short of the CDR3 end; the germline J gene provides the rest. V and J are TRBV13-1 and TRBJ1-2, with 9 bases fitting TRBD1. CDR3 length: 15 residues. Trimming cost V 2 bases and J 4 bases; bases outside gene matches: 6. Germline values: CDR1 NSHNY, CDR2 SYGAGN. The DNA read from the CDR3 is TGTGCCAGCAGTGAGCAGGGACAGGGAGCCTCC. Translation gives CASSEQGQGAS. Given in full, the CDR3 is CASSEQGQGASDYTF.